Listed below are T cell receptor beta chains from one sample, sequenced in a study of beta chain features in type 1 diabetes. TCRdb's copy holds only in-frame clones and misses some; the assay was immunoSEQ multiplex PCR. The sample has hundreds of thousands of clones; over 14% are singletons. Sequencing used naive CD4+ T cells from blood. These receptors all stem from a man younger than 35 with type 1 diabetes. CDR3s include the opening cysteine and the closing phenylalanine or tryptophan.

j_call | cdr3_length | v_call | cdr3_aa
TRBJ2-7 | 17 | TRBV4-3 | CASSQDLSRVISYEQYF
TRBJ2-5 | 17 | TRBV7-9 | CASSSGFTRQGAETQYF
TRBJ2-5 | 15 | TRBV18 | CASSPKTGVRETQYF
TRBJ2-1 | 15 | TRBV5-4 | CASRQGQSSYNEQFF
TRBJ1-5 | 12 | TRBV28 | CASSLQDQPQHF
TRBJ1-2 | 12 | TRBV5-6 | CASSLVNSGYTF
TRBJ2-5 | 14 | TRBV7-2 | CASSRAREQETQYF
TRBJ2-4 | 14 | TRBV19 | CASTLGPAKNIQYF
TRBJ1-1 | 18 | TRBV11-2 | CASSLDWTGPIMNTEAFF
TRBJ2-1 | 13 | TRBV5-1 | CASSFNPYNEQFF
TRBJ1-4 | 11 | TRBV7-8 | CASRATLGPFF
TRBJ2-2 | 16 | TRBV11-2 | CASSLVRSGGAGELFF
TRBJ2-1 | 15 | TRBV28 | CASSEGLAAYNEQFF
TRBJ2-7 | 14 | TRBV25-1 | CASSLAGSSYEQYF
TRBJ2-3 | 20 | TRBV5-4 | CASSLEGLAGVVGDTDTQYF
TRBJ1-5 | 11 | TRBV7-9 | CASARSGPQHF
TRBJ1-2 | 12 | TRBV5-6 | CASSSRVDGYTF
TRBJ1-2 | 12 | TRBV7-8 | CASSRGDYGYTF
TRBJ2-5 | 15 | TRBV15 | CATSREGTGKETQYF
TRBJ2-1 | 15 | TRBV28 | CASSLKRGFYNEQFF
TRBJ1-5 | 15 | TRBV7-9 | CASSRGQGLNQPQHF
TRBJ2-2 | 14 | TRBV28 | CASGIAGNTGELFF
TRBJ1-1 | 14 | TRBV5-1 | CASSPGQGYTEAFF
TRBJ2-2 | 15 | TRBV4-3 | CASGQTGGYTGELFF
TRBJ2-7 | 15 | TRBV27 | CASSLSGDRPYEQYF
TRBJ2-3 | 15 | TRBV5-6 | CASSSSRGATDTQYF
TRBJ2-3 | 16 | TRBV5-1 | CASSLQGSVGTDTQYF
TRBJ2-7 | 16 | TRBV11-1 | CASSLAGLAGHHEQYF
TRBJ1-2 | 12 | TRBV6-4 | CASSDSSYGYTF
TRBJ2-3 | 13 | TRBV19 | CATTSRSTDTQYF
TRBJ2-7 | 15 | TRBV19 | CASSMSRQGTYEQYF
TRBJ2-1 | 17 | TRBV9 | CASSVAGGRGSYNEQFF
TRBJ2-3 | 14 | TRBV29-1 | CSVVGGSGGDTQYF
TRBJ2-4 | 18 | TRBV5-1 | CASSSGITPTLAKNIQYF
TRBJ2-7 | 15 | TRBV5-8 | CASSRGQGRSYEQYF
TRBJ2-7 | 22 | TRBV28 | CASSLPSRQPNGVLAGHYEQYF
TRBJ2-3 | 15 | TRBV4-1 | CASSQVHGFTDTQYF
TRBJ2-1 | 14 | TRBV28 | CASKGLAVRNEQFF